These 5 T cell receptor beta chains came from one sample sequenced in a study of blood T cell repertoires in COVID-19. Clones were sequenced by immunoSEQ multiplex PCR, and TCRdb holds only the in-frame ones, with some missing. The repertoire includes 200,000 to 250,000 clones, about four fifths of them detected once, and roughly 7.6% sits in the top ten. The sample was peripheral blood. The source of these receptors is a woman older than 75 with COVID-19, enrolled during active disease.

The V call is TRBV4-1, the J call TRBJ1-2, with TRBD1 matching over 9 bases. From germline, CDR1 is MGHRA and CDR2 YSYEKL. With V trimmed by 4 bases and J by 8 bases, 11 bases remained unmatched. The CDR3 sequence is 15 residues long. CDR3 protein: CASSPEQGALQGYTF. CDR3 DNA sequence: TGCGCCAGCAGCCCAGAACAGGGGGCCCTTCAGGGCTACACCTTC.

The chain joins TRBV5-1 to TRBJ2-7; possible D gene TRBD1, 5 bases. The CDR3 totals 14 residues. In germline, CDR1 is SGHRS, CDR2 YFSETQ. The V gene lost 0 bases and the J gene lost 3 bases, with 10 bases spanning the gap. The CDR3 nucleotides are TGCGCCAGCAGCTTGGGATCGACAGACTACGAGCAGTACTTC. As protein: CASSLGSTDYEQYF.

Concerning this clone itself: Germline is not matched at one junction end, which may reflect a read error. V gene TRBV7-9 combines with J gene TRBJ1-2; D is possibly TRBD1 (5 bases). From germline, CDR1 is SEHNR and CDR2 FQNEAQ (reference sequence). This CDR3 has 14 amino acids. The CDR3: CASSLAGSPYGYTF. CDR3 sequence (DNA): TGTGCCAGCAGCCTAGCAGGGAGCCCCTATGGCTACACCTTC. The full variable domain, with the rest looked up from reference TRBV7-9 and TRBJ1-2, is DTGVSQNPRHKITKRGQNVTFRCDPISEHNRLYWYRQTLGQGPEFLTYFQNEAQLEKSRLLSDRFSAERPKGSFSTLEIQRTEQGDSAMYLCASSLAGSPYGYTFGSGTRLTVV.

There are a few counts of this clone. This chain uses TRBV5-6 with TRBJ1-6, with D possibly matching TRBD1 (5 bases). V was trimmed by 4 bases and J by 6 bases, leaving 14 bases between them. CDR1 is SGHDT and CDR2 is YYEEEE in the germline V gene. This CDR3 is 15 amino acids long. The CDR3 here is CASSLRVTGNSPLHF. The CDR3 region has the DNA TGTGCCAGCAGCCTCAGGGTAACGGGTAATTCACCCCTCCACTTT. Full variable domain (rest looked up from reference TRBV5-6 and TRBJ1-6): DAGVTQSPTHLIKTRGQQVTLRCSPKSGHDTVSWYQQALGQGPQFIFQYYEEEERQRGNFPDRFSGHQFPNYSSELNVNALLLGDSALYLCASSLRVTGNSPLHFGNGTRLTVT.

This clone appeared a few times. The V call is TRBV27, the J call TRBJ1-2; TRBD1 matches at 8 bases. The CDR3 has 13 amino acids. Germline V gene sequence: CDR1 MNHEY, CDR2 SMNVEV (reference sequence). Losses at the gene ends were 8 bases for V and 2 bases for J; bases not matched to a gene: 4. The CDR3 DNA sequence: TGTGCCAGCGGTCGACAGGGGAACTATGGCTACACCTTC. It codes for CASGRQGNYGYTF.